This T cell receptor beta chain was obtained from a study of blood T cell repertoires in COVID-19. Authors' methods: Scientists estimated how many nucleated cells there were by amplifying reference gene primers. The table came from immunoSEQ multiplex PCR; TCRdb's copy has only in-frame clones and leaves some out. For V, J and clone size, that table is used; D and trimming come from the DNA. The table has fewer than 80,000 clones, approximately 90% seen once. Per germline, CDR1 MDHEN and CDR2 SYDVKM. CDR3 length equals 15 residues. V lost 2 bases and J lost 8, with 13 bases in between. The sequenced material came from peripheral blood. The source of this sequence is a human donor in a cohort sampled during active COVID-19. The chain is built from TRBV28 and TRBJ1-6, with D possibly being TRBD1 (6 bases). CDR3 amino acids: CASSLRAGDDSPLHF. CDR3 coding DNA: TGTGCCAGCAGTTTAAGGGCAGGGGATGATTCACCCCTCCACTTT.